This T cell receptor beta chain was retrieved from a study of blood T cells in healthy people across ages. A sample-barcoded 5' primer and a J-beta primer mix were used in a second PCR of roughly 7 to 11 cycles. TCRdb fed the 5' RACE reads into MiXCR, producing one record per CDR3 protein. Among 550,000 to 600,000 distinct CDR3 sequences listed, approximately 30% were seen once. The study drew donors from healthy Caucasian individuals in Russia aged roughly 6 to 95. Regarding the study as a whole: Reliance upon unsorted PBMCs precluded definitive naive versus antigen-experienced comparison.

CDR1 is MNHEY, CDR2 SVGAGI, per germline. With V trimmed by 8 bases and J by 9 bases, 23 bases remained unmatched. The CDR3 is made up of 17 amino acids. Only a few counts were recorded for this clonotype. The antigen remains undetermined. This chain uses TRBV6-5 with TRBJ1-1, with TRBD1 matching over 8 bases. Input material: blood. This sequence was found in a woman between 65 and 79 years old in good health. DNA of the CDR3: TGTGCCAGCCTTACGCCAAACAGGGGGGGGAGGGTCGTTAAAGCTTTCTTT. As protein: CASLTPNRGGRVVKAFF.